This T cell receptor (beta chain) was captured in a study of blood T cells in healthy people across ages. The second PCR ran about 6 to 12 cycles with a sample-barcoded 5' primer and J-beta primers. One entry per CDR3 protein results from TCRdb running MiXCR on the 5' RACE reads. The table includes about 800,000 distinct CDR3 sequences, roughly 25% detected once. This clonotype has just a few counts. This CDR3 spans 15 amino acids. With V trimmed by 1 base and J by 2 bases, 4 bases remained unmatched. Looked up from germline, CDR1 is SGHTA and CDR2 is FQGNSA. In addition, the sample was reused for a study of T cells of mothers and their children.

This TCR was sampled from a boy aged 5-17 years in good health. The V and J genes are TRBV7-2 and TRBJ2-7, with 8 bases fitting TRBD2. The sequencing sample was made of blood. CDR3 loop: CASSLVQRGPYEQYF. CDR3 coding DNA: TGTGCCAGCAGCTTAGTTCAGCGGGGGCCCTACGAGCAGTACTTC.